The T cell receptor beta chain described here comes from a study of blood T cell repertoires in COVID-19. The sample holds one count of this clone. In the authors' workflow: Estimation of nucleated cell counts relied on the amplification of reference gene primers. The protocol was immunoSEQ multiplex PCR, while the TCRdb copy is restricted to in-frame clones and leaves out a portion. V, J and clone size reflect that table, while D and trimming were determined from the DNA. Of about 290,000 clones in the sample, around 92% were seen once. Germline V CDR1 and CDR2: SGHRS, YFSETQ. V lost 3 bases and J 0 bases, leaving 7 bases between the germline ends. The CDR3 totals 13 residues.

The sequence was obtained from a woman younger than 45 with COVID-19, enrolled during active disease. Specimen: peripheral blood. The chain joins TRBV5-1 to TRBJ2-7; no reliable D call. CDR3 sequence: CASSSLNSYEQYF. The CDR3, as DNA: TGCGCCAGCAGCTCCTTAAACTCCTACGAGCAGTACTTC.